This paragraph covers one TCR beta chain sequence. Scientists made TCR beta cDNA using 5'RACE template switching with UMIs. TCRdb processed the 5' RACE reads again and assigns one entry to each CDR3 protein, with no DNA. The sample has 120,000 to 150,000 distinct CDR3 sequences. The data are from a study of T cells expressing NK-cell markers. Sequencing used blood T cells: a sorted CD56 or NKG2C T cell subset, CD4+ or CD8+ T cells, or bulk PBMC T cells (not recorded which). The receptor was isolated from a man younger than 35 in good health.

The CDR3 sequence: CASREFSGMSYEQFF. The rearrangement uses TRBV6-1 and TRBJ2-1; TCRdb designates TRBD2, a call that cannot be tested without DNA. This CDR3 is built from 15 residues. Germline V gene lookup returns CDR1 MNHNS and CDR2 SASEGT.